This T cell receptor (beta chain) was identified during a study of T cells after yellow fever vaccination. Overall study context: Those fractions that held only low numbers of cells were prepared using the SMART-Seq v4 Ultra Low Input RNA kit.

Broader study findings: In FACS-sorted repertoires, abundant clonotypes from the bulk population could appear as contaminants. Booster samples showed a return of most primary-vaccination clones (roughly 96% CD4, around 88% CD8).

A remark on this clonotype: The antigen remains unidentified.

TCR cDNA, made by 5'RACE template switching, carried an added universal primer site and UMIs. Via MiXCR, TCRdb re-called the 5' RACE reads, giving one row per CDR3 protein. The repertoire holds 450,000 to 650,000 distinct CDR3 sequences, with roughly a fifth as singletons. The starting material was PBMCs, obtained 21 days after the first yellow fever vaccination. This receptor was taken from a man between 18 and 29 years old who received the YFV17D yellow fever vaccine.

DNA for the CDR3: TGCAGTGCCCGCGCTTCGACAGAAACAGATACGCAGTATTTT. This sequence encodes CSARASTETDTQYF. This sequence joins TRBV20-1 and TRBJ2-3; a weak D match, TRBD1 (5 bases). In germline, CDR1 is DFQATT, CDR2 SNEGSKA (reference sequence). V lost 6 bases, J lost 3 bases, and 16 bases lay in between. CDR3 length equals 14 residues.